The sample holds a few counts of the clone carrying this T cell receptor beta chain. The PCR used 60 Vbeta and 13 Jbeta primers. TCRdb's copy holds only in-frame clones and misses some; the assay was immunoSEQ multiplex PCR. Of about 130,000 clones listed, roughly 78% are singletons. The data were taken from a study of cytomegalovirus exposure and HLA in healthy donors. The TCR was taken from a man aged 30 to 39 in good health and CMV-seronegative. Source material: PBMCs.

CDR3 sequence (DNA): TGCAGCGTTGGGGACAGCCGCAGGGCTTTCTTT. The encoded protein is CSVGDSRRAFF. The chain couples TRBV29-1 to TRBJ1-1; 7 bases match TRBD1. V lost 4 bases, J lost 11 bases, and 7 bases stayed unmatched. Germline V CDR1 and CDR2: SQVTM, ANQGSEA. The CDR3 consists of 11 residues. The whole variable domain, remainder taken from reference TRBV29-1 and TRBJ1-1, is SAVISQKPSRDICQRGTSLTIQCQVDSQVTMMFWYRQQPGQSLTLIATANQGSEATYESGFVIDKFPISRPNLTFSTLTVSNMSPEDSSIYLCSVGDSRRAFFGQGTRLTVV.